The entry below gives a single TCR beta chain sequence along with its context. This record comes from a study of CD8 T cells in Susac syndrome. Study in general: Clinically active disease was present in six of the sequenced Susac syndrome patients. Eight of these patients were in remission. When their blood was taken, the Susac syndrome patients had either not yet had any therapy, were taking corticosteroids, or were taking intravenous immunoglobulin alone.

RNA totalling 0.5 to 1 ug underwent reverse transcription with random hexamers. TCRdb itself ran the immunoSEQ multiplex PCR reads through MiXCR, one entry per CDR3 protein. Among around 170,000 distinct CDR3 sequences listed, 85% to 95% were seen once. Negative isolation was used for CD8+ and CD4+ T cells and FACS enrichment for TEMRA cells. The ends lost 4 bases at V and 1 base at J; junction bases unmatched: 10. This CDR3 comprises 17 residues. The germline gives CDR1 LGHNA, CDR2 YNFKEQ. This receptor was taken from a human donor with Susac syndrome. The chain is built from TRBV4-2 and TRBJ2-3, with TRBD1 identical over 8 bases. The sequenced material came from CD4+ T cells from PBMCs. The chain's CDR3 is CASSLEYGQGGTDTQYF. In nucleotides, the CDR3 is TGTGCCAGCAGCCTGGAATATGGACAGGGCGGCACAGATACGCAGTATTTT.